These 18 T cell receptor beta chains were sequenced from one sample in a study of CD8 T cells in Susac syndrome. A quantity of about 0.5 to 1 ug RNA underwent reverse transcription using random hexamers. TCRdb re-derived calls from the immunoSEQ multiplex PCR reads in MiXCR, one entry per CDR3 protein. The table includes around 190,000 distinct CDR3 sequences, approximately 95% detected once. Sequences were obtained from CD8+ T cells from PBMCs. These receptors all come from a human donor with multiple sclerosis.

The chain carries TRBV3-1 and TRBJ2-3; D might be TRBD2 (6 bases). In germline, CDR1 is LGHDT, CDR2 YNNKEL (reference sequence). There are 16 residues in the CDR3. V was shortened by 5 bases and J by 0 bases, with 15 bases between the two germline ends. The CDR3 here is CASSDRLGGSTDTQYF. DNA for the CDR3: TGTGCCAGCAGCGATCGACTTGGGGGGAGCACAGATACGCAGTATTTT.

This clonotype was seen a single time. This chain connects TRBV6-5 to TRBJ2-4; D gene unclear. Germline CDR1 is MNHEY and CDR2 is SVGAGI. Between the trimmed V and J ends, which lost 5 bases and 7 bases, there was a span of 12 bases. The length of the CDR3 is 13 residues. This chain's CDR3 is CASSQYGPNIQYF. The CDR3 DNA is TGTGCCAGCAGTCAATACGGGCCTAACATTCAGTACTTC.

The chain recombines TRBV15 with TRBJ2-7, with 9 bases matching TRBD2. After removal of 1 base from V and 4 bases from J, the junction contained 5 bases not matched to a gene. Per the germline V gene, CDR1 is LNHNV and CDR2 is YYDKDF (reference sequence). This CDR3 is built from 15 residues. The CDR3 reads CATSRVASGAYEQYF. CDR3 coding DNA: TGTGCCACCAGCAGAGTGGCTAGCGGGGCTTACGAGCAGTACTTC.

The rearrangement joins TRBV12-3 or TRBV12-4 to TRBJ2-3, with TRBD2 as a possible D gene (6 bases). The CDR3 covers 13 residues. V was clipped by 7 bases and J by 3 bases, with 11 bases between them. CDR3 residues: CASTWDSTDTQYF. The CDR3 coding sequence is TGTGCCAGCACCTGGGACTCGACAGATACGCAGTATTTT.

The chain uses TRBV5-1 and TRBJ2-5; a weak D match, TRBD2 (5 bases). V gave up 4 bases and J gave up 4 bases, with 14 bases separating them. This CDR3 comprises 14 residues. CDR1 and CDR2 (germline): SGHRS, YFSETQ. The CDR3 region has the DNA TGCGCCAGCAGCGTAACTAGAGATCGAGAGACCCAGTACTTC. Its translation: CASSVTRDRETQYF.

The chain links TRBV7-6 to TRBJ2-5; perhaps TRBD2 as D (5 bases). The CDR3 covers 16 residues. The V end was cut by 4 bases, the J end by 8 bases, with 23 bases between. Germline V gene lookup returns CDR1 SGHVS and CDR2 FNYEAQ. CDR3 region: CASSSDGLGSGGTQYF. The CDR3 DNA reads TGTGCCAGCAGCTCCGATGGGTTGGGCAGCGGAGGAACCCAGTACTTC. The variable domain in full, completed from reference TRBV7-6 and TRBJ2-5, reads GAGVSQSPRYKVTKRGQDVALRCDPISGHVSLYWYRQALGQGPEFLTYFNYEAQQDKSGLPNDRFSAERPEGSISTLTIQRTEQRDSAMYRCASSSDGLGSGGTQYFGPGTRLLVL.

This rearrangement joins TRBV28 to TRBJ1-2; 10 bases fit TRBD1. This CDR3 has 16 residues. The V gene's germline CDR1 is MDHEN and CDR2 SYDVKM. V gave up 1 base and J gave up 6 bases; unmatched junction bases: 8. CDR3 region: CASSLFSAGTGDGYTF. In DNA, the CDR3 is TGTGCCAGCAGTTTATTCAGCGCCGGGACAGGGGATGGCTACACCTTC.

CDR3 DNA: TGTGCCAGCAGCTTAGCCTTACCGACCCCCTATGGCTACACCTTC. Protein: CASSLALPTPYGYTF. The genes are TRBV7-9 and TRBJ1-2; D gene uncertain. The germline gives CDR1 SEHNR, CDR2 FQNEAQ (reference sequence). The germline V and J ends were trimmed by 0 bases and 4 bases, with 12 bases remaining between them. The CDR3 has 15 amino acids.

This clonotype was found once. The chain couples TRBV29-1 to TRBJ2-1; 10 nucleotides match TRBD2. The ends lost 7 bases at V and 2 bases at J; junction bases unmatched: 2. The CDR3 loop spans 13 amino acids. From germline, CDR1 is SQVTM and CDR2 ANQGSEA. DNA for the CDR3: TGCAGCGCCGGGACTAGCGCCTACAATGAGCAGTTCTTC. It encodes CSAGTSAYNEQFF.

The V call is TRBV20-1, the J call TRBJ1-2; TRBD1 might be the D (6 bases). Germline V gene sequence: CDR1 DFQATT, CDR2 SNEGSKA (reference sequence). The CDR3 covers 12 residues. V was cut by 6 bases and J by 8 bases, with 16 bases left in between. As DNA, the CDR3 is TGCAGTGCCTTTAAGGGGGTTGGCGGCTACACCTTC. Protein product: CSAFKGVGGYTF.

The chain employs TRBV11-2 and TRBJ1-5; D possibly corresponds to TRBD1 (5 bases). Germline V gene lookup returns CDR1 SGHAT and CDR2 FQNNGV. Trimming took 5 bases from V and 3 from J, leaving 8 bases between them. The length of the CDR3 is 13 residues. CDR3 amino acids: CASSQDTNQPQHF. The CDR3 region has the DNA TGTGCCAGCAGCCAGGACACCAATCAGCCCCAGCATTTT.

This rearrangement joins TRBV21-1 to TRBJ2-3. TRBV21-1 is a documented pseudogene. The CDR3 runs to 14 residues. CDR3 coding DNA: TGTGCCAGCGCGTTAACAGCCAGCACAGATACGCAGTATTTT. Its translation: CASALTASTDTQYF.

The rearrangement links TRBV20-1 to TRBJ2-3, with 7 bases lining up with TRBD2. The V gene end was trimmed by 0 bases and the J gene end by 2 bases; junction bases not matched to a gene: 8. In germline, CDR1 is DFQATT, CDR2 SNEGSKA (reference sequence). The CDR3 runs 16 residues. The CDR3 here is CSAREAGGRVTDTQYF. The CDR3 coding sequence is TGCAGTGCTAGAGAGGCCGGCGGGAGAGTCACAGATACGCAGTATTTT.

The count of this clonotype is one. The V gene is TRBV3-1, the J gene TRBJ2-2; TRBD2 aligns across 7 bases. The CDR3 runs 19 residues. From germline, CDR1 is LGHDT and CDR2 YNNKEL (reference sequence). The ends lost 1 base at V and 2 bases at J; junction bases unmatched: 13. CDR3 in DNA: TGTGCCAGCAGCCAAGTGATCCGGCTAGCGGAAATAAACACCGGGGAGCTGTTTTTT. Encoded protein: CASSQVIRLAEINTGELFF.

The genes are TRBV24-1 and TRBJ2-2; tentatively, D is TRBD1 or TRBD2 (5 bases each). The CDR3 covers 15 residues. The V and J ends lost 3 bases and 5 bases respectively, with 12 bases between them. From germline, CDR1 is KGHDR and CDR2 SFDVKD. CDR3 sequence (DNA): TGTGCCACCAGTGATACTAGGGACGTAACCGGGGAGCTGTTTTTT. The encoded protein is CATSDTRDVTGELFF.

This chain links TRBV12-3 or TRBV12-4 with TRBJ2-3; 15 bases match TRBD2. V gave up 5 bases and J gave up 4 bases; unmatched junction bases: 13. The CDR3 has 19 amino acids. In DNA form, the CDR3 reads TGTGCCAGCAGTCAAGGACTAGCGGGGGGGCGGGGTGATCCAGATACGCAGTATTTT. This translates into CASSQGLAGGRGDPDTQYF.

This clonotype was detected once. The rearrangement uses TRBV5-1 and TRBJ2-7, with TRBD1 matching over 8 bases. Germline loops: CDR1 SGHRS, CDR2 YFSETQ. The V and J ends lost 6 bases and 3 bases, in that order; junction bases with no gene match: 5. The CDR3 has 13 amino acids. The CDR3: CASNLGQGYEQYF. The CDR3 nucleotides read TGCGCCAGCAACCTAGGACAGGGCTACGAGCAGTACTTC.

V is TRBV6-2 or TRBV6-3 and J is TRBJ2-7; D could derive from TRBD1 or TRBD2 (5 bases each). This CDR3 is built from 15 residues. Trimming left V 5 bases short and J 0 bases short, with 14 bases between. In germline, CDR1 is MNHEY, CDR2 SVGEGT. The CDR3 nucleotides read TGTGCCAGCAGTCAGATGGGACCGAGCTCCTACGAGCAGTACTTC. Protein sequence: CASSQMGPSSYEQYF.